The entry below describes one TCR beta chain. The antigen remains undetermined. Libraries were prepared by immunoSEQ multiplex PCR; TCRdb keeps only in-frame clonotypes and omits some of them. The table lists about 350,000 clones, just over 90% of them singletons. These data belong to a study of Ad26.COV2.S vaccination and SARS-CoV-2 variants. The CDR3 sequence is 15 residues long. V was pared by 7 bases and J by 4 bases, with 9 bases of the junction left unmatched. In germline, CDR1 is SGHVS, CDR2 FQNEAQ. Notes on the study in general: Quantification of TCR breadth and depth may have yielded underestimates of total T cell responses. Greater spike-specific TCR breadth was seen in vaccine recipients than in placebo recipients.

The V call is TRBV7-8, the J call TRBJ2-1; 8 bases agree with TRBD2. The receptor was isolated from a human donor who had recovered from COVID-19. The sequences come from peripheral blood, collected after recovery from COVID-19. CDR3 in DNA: TGTGCCAGCATCTCCGCCCGGGGGGGATACAATGAGCAGTTCTTC. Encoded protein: CASISARGGYNEQFF. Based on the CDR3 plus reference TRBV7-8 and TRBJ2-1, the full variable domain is GAGVSQSPRYKVAKRGQDVALRCDPISGHVSLFWYQQALGQGPEFLTYFQNEAQLDKSGLPSDRFFAERPEGSVSTLKIQRTQQEDSAVYLCASISARGGYNEQFFGPGTRLTVL.